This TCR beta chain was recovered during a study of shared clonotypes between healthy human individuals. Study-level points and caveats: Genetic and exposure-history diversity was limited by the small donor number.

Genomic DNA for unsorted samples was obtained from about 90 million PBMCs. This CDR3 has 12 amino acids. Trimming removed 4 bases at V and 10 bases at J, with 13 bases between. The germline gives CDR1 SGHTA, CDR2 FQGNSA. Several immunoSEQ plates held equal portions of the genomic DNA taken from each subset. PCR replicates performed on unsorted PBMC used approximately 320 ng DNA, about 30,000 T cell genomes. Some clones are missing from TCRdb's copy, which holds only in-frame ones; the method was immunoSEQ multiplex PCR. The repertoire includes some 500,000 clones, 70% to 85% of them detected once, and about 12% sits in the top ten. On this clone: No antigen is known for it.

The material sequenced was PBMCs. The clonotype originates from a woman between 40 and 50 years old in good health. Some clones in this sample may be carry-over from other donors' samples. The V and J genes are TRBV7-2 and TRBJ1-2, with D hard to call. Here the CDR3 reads CASSSNPGIYTF. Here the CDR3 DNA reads TGTGCCAGCAGCTCGAATCCCGGAATCTACACCTTC.